These T cell receptor beta chains were read from a single sample in a study of shared clonotypes between healthy human individuals. TCRdb keeps only in-frame clones here, not all; method: immunoSEQ multiplex PCR. Of around 600,000 clones in the sample, roughly 98% were seen once. The sample was naive CD8+ T cells sorted from blood. Source of these receptors: a man aged 30 to 45 in good health. Each CDR3 is given without its conserved first and last residue. The order of the fields is J gene, CDR3 length, V gene, CDR3 protein.

>TRBJ2-6|17|TRBV28
ASSSPRQGKVSGANVLT
>TRBJ2-6|11|TRBV27
ASWGPGANVLT
>TRBJ1-1|13|TRBV9
ASSGYGGRRTEAF
>TRBJ1-3|14|TRBV7-8
ASSLRGGLSGNTIY
>TRBJ2-7|8|TRBV9
ASSGPGLH
>TRBJ2-7|13|TRBV5-1
ASSLPGQSSYEQY
>TRBJ1-3|12|TRBV5-1
ASSFTGTGNTIY
>TRBJ2-5|13|TRBV2
ASRFPGLEQETQY
>TRBJ2-2|13|TRBV5-4
ASSPGLSATGELF
>TRBJ2-2|12|TRBV29-1
SVDRDRETGELF
>TRBJ2-7|13|TRBV7-6
ASSSLAESSYEQY
>TRBJ2-7|12|TRBV11-2
ASSLGQGAYEQY
>TRBJ2-7|12|TRBV5-1
ASSKAGVIYEQY
>TRBJ2-1|12|TRBV13
ASSLGLADNEQF
>TRBJ2-2|11|TRBV29-1
SVEASGTGELF
>TRBJ2-1|17|TRBV15
ATSTIGTSGSSSYNEQF
>TRBJ2-1|12|TRBV19
ASSILSGFNEQF
>TRBJ2-3|13|TRBV6-1
ASSQGLDRADTQY
>TRBJ1-1|14|TRBV29-1
SVEGDPAVMNTEAF
>TRBJ2-7|10|TRBV27
ASLQRYYEQY
>TRBJ2-7|16|TRBV5-5
ASSLVADGTTIVYEQY
>TRBJ2-1|13|TRBV6-5
ASSPSGRQYNEQF
>TRBJ2-2|12|TRBV4-1
ASSQWGASGELF
>TRBJ1-1|11|TRBV27
ASSFGLSTEAF
>TRBJ2-2|15|TRBV7-9
ASSPPTSGSRSGELF
>TRBJ2-7|14|TRBV10-3
AISGLAAARSYEQY
>TRBJ2-7|15|TRBV5-5
ASSPGHTGEGLYEQY
>TRBJ1-2|13|TRBV29-1
SVESQGLEGYGYT
>TRBJ2-7|13|TRBV27
ASSLTSGRGYEQY
>TRBJ2-7|10|TRBV27
ASRGDTYEQY